This T cell receptor beta chain is from a study of blood T cell repertoires in COVID-19. As for the study in general: COVID-19 samples, acute and convalescent, were from the United States, Italy and Spain. Sources were T cells, B-cell-depleted T cells, or PBMCs; the material itself was cDNA or gDNA.

Per the authors' pipeline: Estimation of nucleated cell counts relied on the amplification of reference gene primers. Using immunoSEQ multiplex PCR, the repertoire was profiled, and TCRdb retains in-frame clones only, with some absent. V and J calls and clone size are given by that table; D and trimming were obtained from the DNA. In the table there are some 220,000 clones, roughly nine tenths of which are singletons. Unmatched junction bases numbered 7, after V lost 10 bases and J lost 7 bases. The germline gives CDR1 LNHDA, CDR2 SQIVND (reference sequence). The CDR3 has 13 residues. Everyone who took part was about 18 to 90 years old, and they came from about 25 US areas.

The sample consisted of PBMCs or T cells enriched from blood (not recorded which). The chain recombines TRBV19 with TRBJ1-5, with 10 bases aligning to TRBD1. This TCR was recovered from a woman between 50 and 59 years old in a cohort exposed to, infected with or recovered from COVID-19 (not recorded which). The CDR3 DNA reads as TGTGCCACCTCCAGGGACAGGGGACAGCCCCAGCATTTT. Translating gives CATSRDRGQPQHF.